Listed here is a single TCR beta chain. Its antigen is unknown. Method: immunoSEQ multiplex PCR; TCRdb's copy keeps in-frame clones and lacks some. The sample records about 110,000 clones, approximately 90% being singletons. The data were taken from a study of PD-L1 blockade in urothelial cancer. Documented time point: peripheral blood 6 weeks after treatment start. Per germline, CDR1 MNHNY and CDR2 SVGAGI (reference sequence). Trimming cost V 5 bases and J 8 bases; bases outside gene matches: 2. There are 13 residues in the CDR3. Broader study findings: When pretreatment blood TCR clonality was below the median, it predicted better survival.

The material was PBMCs, obtained around atezolizumab (anti-PD-L1) treatment. The TCR sequence derives from a man in his fifties or sixties with urothelial cancer. The chain recombines TRBV6-6 with TRBJ2-1; 11 bases are shared with TRBD1. The CDR3 sequence is CASSRTGGHEQFF. CDR3 DNA sequence: TGTGCCAGCAGTCGGACAGGGGGCCATGAGCAGTTCTTC.